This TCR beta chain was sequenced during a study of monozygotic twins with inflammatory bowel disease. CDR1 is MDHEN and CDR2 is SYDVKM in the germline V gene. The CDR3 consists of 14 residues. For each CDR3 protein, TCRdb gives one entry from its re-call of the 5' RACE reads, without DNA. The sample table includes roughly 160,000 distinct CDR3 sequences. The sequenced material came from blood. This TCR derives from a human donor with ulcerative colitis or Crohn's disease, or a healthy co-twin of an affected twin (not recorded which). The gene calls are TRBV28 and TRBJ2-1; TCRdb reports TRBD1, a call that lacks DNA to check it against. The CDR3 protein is CASLWGRGPHEQFF.